One sample yielded the 30 T cell receptor beta chains listed below, sequenced in a study of cytomegalovirus exposure and HLA in healthy donors. The PCR had 60 Vbeta and 13 Jbeta primers. Some clones are missing from TCRdb's copy, which holds only in-frame ones; the method was immunoSEQ multiplex PCR. The table for this sample gives under 130,000 clones. Sequenced input: PBMCs. The receptors were sampled from a man aged 35 to 55 in good health and CMV-seronegative.

The V and J genes are TRBV28 and TRBJ1-2; a weak D match, TRBD1 (6 bases). Germline V gene sequence: CDR1 MDHEN, CDR2 SYDVKM. V was clipped by 1 base and J by 4 bases, with 10 bases between them. The CDR3 sequence is 14 residues long. The CDR3 here is CASSLSGDGYGYTF. CDR3 sequence (DNA): TGTGCCAGCAGTTTATCAGGGGACGGCTATGGCTACACCTTC.

V gene TRBV7-8 combines with J gene TRBJ1-1, with D perhaps TRBD1 (5 bases). The CDR3 spans 15 residues. The germline gives CDR1 SGHVS, CDR2 FQNEAQ. V was pared by 0 bases and J by 6 bases, with 14 bases between. This chain's CDR3 is CASSLARGGRPEAFF. CDR3 nucleotides: TGTGCCAGCAGCTTAGCCCGGGGGGGTAGGCCTGAAGCTTTCTTT.

Concerning this clone itself: A read error may account for a junction end that differs from germline. The chain employs TRBV5-6 and TRBJ2-7; the D is unclear. This CDR3 region has 12 residues. Per the germline V gene, CDR1 is SGHDT and CDR2 is YYEEEE. The CDR3, as DNA: TGTGCCAGCAGCCGAATGGAGTCGAGCCACCTCTTC. Residues: CASSRMESSHLF.

The gene calls are TRBV28 and TRBJ2-3, with 12 nucleotides matching TRBD2. Germline-derived CDR1 and CDR2 are MDHEN and SYDVKM. The CDR3 consists of 17 residues. V lost 4 bases to trimming and J lost 4 bases; unmatched junction nucleotides: 9. CDR3 in amino acids: CASSSIRLAGAPDTQYF. The CDR3 DNA sequence: TGTGCCAGCAGTTCAATTCGACTAGCGGGAGCCCCAGATACGCAGTATTTT. Full variable domain (rest looked up from reference TRBV28 and TRBJ2-3): DVKVTQSSRYLVKRTGEKVFLECVQDMDHENMFWYRQDPGLGLRLIYFSYDVKMKEKGDIPEGYSVSREKKERFSLILESASTNQTSMYLCASSSIRLAGAPDTQYFGPGTRLTVL.

This rearrangement joins TRBV20-1 to TRBJ1-2, with TRBD1 matching 8 bases. This CDR3 contains 11 residues. Germline CDR1 and CDR2: DFQATT and SNEGSKA (reference sequence). CDR3 amino acids: CRSSTGDGYTF. CDR3 nucleotides: TGCAGGAGCTCGACAGGGGATGGCTACACCTTC.

The J gene is TRBJ1-1, the V gene TRBV7-2, with no clear D. The CDR3 runs 13 residues. The V end lost 0 bases, the J end lost 7 bases, and 9 bases lay between the germline ends. Germline lookup yields CDR1 SGHTA and CDR2 FQGNSA. CDR3 residues: CASSLARRDEAFF. The CDR3 bases are TGTGCCAGCAGCTTAGCCCGAAGAGATGAAGCTTTCTTT.

This sequence joins TRBV7-2 and TRBJ1-2; 10 bases map to TRBD1. The CDR3 is 15 residues long. The V gene's germline CDR1 is SGHTA and CDR2 FQGNSA. Trimming removed 5 bases from V and 9 bases from J; junction bases left unmatched: 12. CDR3 nucleotides: TGTGCCAGCAGCCCACCAGGACAGGGGGGTGAAAGCTACACCTTC. Its translation is CASSPPGQGGESYTF.

The chain links TRBV7-2 to TRBJ1-1; no definite D call. CDR1 is SGHTA and CDR2 is FQGNSA in the germline V gene. Trimming shortened V by 1 base and J by 2 bases, and 5 bases separated the two germline ends. The CDR3 spans 13 residues. The CDR3 sequence is CASSLVVNTEAFF. The CDR3 nucleotides are TGTGCCAGCAGCTTAGTAGTCAACACTGAAGCTTTCTTT.

The chain carries TRBV27 and TRBJ2-3; no reliable D call. The CDR3 contains 15 residues. CDR1 MNHEY and CDR2 SMNVEV come from the germline V gene (reference sequence). Trimming pared 3 bases from V and 2 bases from J, leaving 12 bases between. The CDR3 DNA reads as TGTGCCAGCAGTTTCGCGGAGAGAACCACAGATACGCAGTATTTT. It translates to CASSFAERTTDTQYF.

V usage is TRBV5-4 and J usage is TRBJ1-2, with 7 bases lining up with TRBD1. J was trimmed by 4 bases and V by 4 bases; bases with no gene match: 10. In germline, CDR1 is SGHNT, CDR2 YYREEE (reference sequence). CDR3 size: 15 residues. CDR3 amino acids: CASSPETGNLYGYTF. CDR3 coding DNA: TGTGCCAGCAGCCCTGAGACAGGGAACCTCTATGGCTACACCTTC.

The chain is built from TRBV6-1 and TRBJ2-7; the D gene is possibly TRBD2 (5 bases). Germline V CDR1 and CDR2: MNHNS, SASEGT. This CDR3 comprises 16 residues. Trimming took off 2 bases at V and 3 bases at J, with 17 bases between the two ends. Here the CDR3 reads CASSELMRVVNYEQYF. The CDR3 DNA is TGTGCCAGCAGTGAATTGATGAGGGTGGTGAACTACGAGCAGTACTTC.

The chain has TRBV4-2 and TRBJ2-2, with D uncertain. CDR3 length equals 13 residues. Germline CDR1 is LGHNA and CDR2 is YNFKEQ. V was shortened by 10 bases and J by 5 bases, with 14 bases between the two germline ends. The CDR3 sequence: CATRSAETGELFF. Here the CDR3 DNA reads TGTGCCACTCGTTCGGCGGAGACCGGGGAGCTGTTTTTT.

The chain is built from TRBV5-8 and TRBJ1-2, with TRBD1 matching over 7 bases. The CDR3 consists of 15 residues. V was pared by 2 bases and J by 4 bases, with 8 bases of the junction left unmatched. CDR1 and CDR2 (germline): SGHTS, YDEGEE. CDR3 protein: CASSLRDRDPYGYTF. CDR3 coding DNA: TGTGCCAGCAGCTTACGAGACAGGGACCCCTATGGCTACACCTTC.

V and J are TRBV6-5 and TRBJ1-1; tentatively, D is TRBD1 (5 bases). This CDR3 has 15 amino acids. V shed 6 bases and J shed 6 bases, with 20 bases lying between them. Germline CDR1 reads MNHEY; CDR2 reads SVGAGI. DNA of the CDR3: TGTGCCAGCAGCTCAGACAGACCCATTGGGGCTGAAGCTTTCTTT. Translating gives CASSSDRPIGAEAFF.

The J gene is TRBJ1-4, the V gene TRBV7-9; D gene uncertain. Per the germline V gene, CDR1 is SEHNR and CDR2 is FQNEAQ (reference sequence). The CDR3 consists of 15 residues. Trimming took 1 base from V and 11 from J, leaving 17 bases between them. DNA of the CDR3: TGTGCCAGCAGCTTAGTTGGGGAGTCCTTGGGGAAACTGTTTTTT. This translates into CASSLVGESLGKLFF.

This chain connects TRBV28 to TRBJ2-7; maybe TRBD2 (5 bases). Trimming cost V 3 bases and J 0 bases, with 9 bases left between them. Germline CDR1 reads MDHEN; CDR2 reads SYDVKM. The CDR3 has 14 residues. CDR3 region: CASSFLGDSYEQYF. In nucleotides, the CDR3 is TGTGCCAGCAGTTTCCTCGGGGACTCCTACGAGCAGTACTTC.

The CDR3 region has the DNA TGTGCCAGCAGCGCAGGGGGTGCGTATCAGCCCCAGCATTTT. Translating it yields CASSAGGAYQPQHF. The rearrangement joins TRBV7-2 to TRBJ1-5, with 7 bases that match TRBD1. J lost 5 bases, V lost 5 bases, and 6 bases had no gene match. Germline values: CDR1 SGHTA, CDR2 FQGNSA. This CDR3 comprises 14 residues.

The CDR3 loop reads CASSLEQGANEQFF. As DNA, the CDR3 is TGTGCCAGCAGCTTAGAACAGGGAGCCAATGAGCAGTTCTTC. The chain links TRBV7-6 to TRBJ2-1; possibly TRBD1 for D (6 bases). This CDR3 contains 14 residues. CDR1 and CDR2 (germline): SGHVS, FNYEAQ. The V end lost 1 base, the J end lost 6 bases, and 10 bases lay between the germline ends.

The V call is TRBV28, the J call TRBJ1-1, with D tentatively TRBD1 (5 bases). V gave up 5 bases and J gave up 10 bases, with 11 bases separating them. Germline values: CDR1 MDHEN, CDR2 SYDVKM. The CDR3 is 11 residues long. The CDR3 loop reads CASSRRGRAFF. In DNA form, the CDR3 reads TGTGCCAGCAGTCGAAGGGGAAGAGCTTTCTTT.

The CDR3 coding sequence is TGTGCCAGCAGCCATGATAGCGGGGGTAACCAAGAGACCCAGTACTTC. Translation: CASSHDSGGNQETQYF. This chain joins TRBV7-2 and TRBJ2-5, with TRBD2 matching 9 bases. Germline CDR1 and CDR2: SGHTA and FQGNSA. Trimming took 5 bases from V and 0 from J; bases not matched to a gene: 7. The CDR3 spans 16 residues.

The gene calls are TRBV6-5 and TRBJ2-2; D may be TRBD1 (6 bases). The CDR3 length is 15 residues. The germline V and J ends were trimmed by 5 bases and 0 bases, with 10 bases remaining between them. Germline CDR1 and CDR2: MNHEY and SVGAGI. CDR3 nucleotide sequence: TGTGCCAGCAGTCGGACAGACCCGAACACCGGGGAGCTGTTTTTT. Its protein product is CASSRTDPNTGELFF.

The chain has TRBV6-6 and TRBJ2-6; 7 nucleotides match TRBD1. Germline V gene data show CDR1 as MNHNY and CDR2 as SVGAGI (reference sequence). V lost 5 bases and J lost 2; bases outside the gene matches: 3. This CDR3 is built from 15 residues. CDR3 nucleotide sequence: TGTGCCAGCAGTAACGACAGGGCTGGGGCCAACGTCCTGACTTTC. Translating gives CASSNDRAGANVLTF.

The chain couples TRBV19 to TRBJ2-2; 8 bases fit TRBD1. This CDR3 has 16 residues. V shed 3 bases and J 2 bases; nucleotides not matched to a gene: 5. Germline CDR1 and CDR2: LNHDA and SQIVND (reference sequence). The CDR3 reads CASSIGQGLNTGELFF. The CDR3, as DNA: TGTGCCAGTAGTATCGGACAGGGTCTCAACACCGGGGAGCTGTTTTTT.

The chain combines TRBV6-6 with TRBJ2-2; 7 bases agree with TRBD1. The CDR3 runs 15 residues. V shed 7 bases and J 1 base; nucleotides not matched to a gene: 6. The germline gives CDR1 MNHNY, CDR2 SVGAGI (reference sequence). CDR3 amino acids: CASIRDSMNTGELFF. The CDR3 nucleotides read TGTGCCAGCATCAGGGACAGTATGAACACCGGGGAGCTGTTTTTT.

CDR3 DNA sequence: TGTGCCAGCAGCTTTGAGAGAGTTAGCGATCTAACCTACGAGCAGTACTTC. Translated, it gives CASSFERVSDLTYEQYF. The chain uses TRBV11-2 and TRBJ2-7; maybe TRBD2 (5 bases). V was trimmed by 3 bases and J by 2 bases, leaving 20 bases between them. The CDR3 has 17 residues. CDR1 is SGHAT, CDR2 FQNNGV, per germline.

The chain employs TRBV7-9 and TRBJ1-2; TRBD1 agrees at 7 bases. The CDR3 extends over 11 amino acids. J lost 12 bases, V lost 4 bases, and 5 bases had no gene match. Germline V CDR1 and CDR2: SEHNR, FQNEAQ (reference sequence). The DNA for the CDR3 is TGTGCCAGCAGCTCCGGGACAGTGAACACCTTC. It specifies CASSSGTVNTF.

The rearrangement joins TRBV6-1 to TRBJ2-7; 8 bases align to TRBD2. This CDR3 spans 14 amino acids. Unmatched junction bases numbered 6, after V lost 4 bases and J lost 4 bases. CDR1 and CDR2 (germline): MNHNS, SASEGT. The CDR3 nucleotides are TGTGCCAGCAGTGCGGGACTAGGAGATTACGAGCAGTACTTC. Protein: CASSAGLGDYEQYF.

V usage is TRBV5-1 and J usage is TRBJ2-5; weak D call: TRBD1 (6 bases). The end of the DNA is better explained by TRBJ2-7, so the J call may be wrong. This CDR3 spans 15 amino acids. Germline-derived CDR1 and CDR2 are SGHRS and YFSETQ. Written as DNA, the CDR3 is TGCGCCAGCAGCGCGCTGCCGGGACAAACCTACGAGCAGTACTTC. This encodes CASSALPGQTYEQYF.

The rearrangement joins TRBV6-1 to TRBJ1-5; no clear D. Germline values: CDR1 MNHNS, CDR2 SASEGT. Trimming took off 2 bases at V and 2 bases at J, with 16 bases between the two ends. The CDR3 covers 17 residues. CDR3 protein: CASSELLAGFGNQPQHF. CDR3 DNA sequence: TGTGCCAGCAGTGAATTATTGGCGGGGTTCGGCAATCAGCCCCAGCATTTT.

This CDR3 is CASSRGPGWNTEAFF. The CDR3 bases are TGTGCCAGCAGCCGAGGGCCAGGATGGAACACTGAAGCTTTCTTT. The V gene is TRBV9, the J gene TRBJ1-1; no reliable D call. This CDR3 is 15 amino acids long. The V end lost 4 bases, the J end lost 1 base, and 14 bases lay between the germline ends. Germline CDR1 and CDR2: SGDLS and YYNGEE. Based on the CDR3 plus reference TRBV9 and TRBJ1-1, the full variable domain is DSGVTQTPKHLITATGQRVTLRCSPRSGDLSVYWYQQSLDQGLQFLIQYYNGEERAKGNILERFSAQQFPDLHSELNLSSLELGDSALYFCASSRGPGWNTEAFFGQGTRLTVV.